This section outlines one TCR beta chain sequence together with its context. What it binds is not known. This record comes from a study of vaccination effects on CD4 cells after COVID-19. Study-wide points: Late after vaccination, infection- and vaccine-induced clones showed marked clonal contraction.

Upon completion of around ten days in culture, CD4+ T cells were isolated. Everyone in the study got two shots of either the BNT162b2 or mRNA-1273 vaccine. IL-2 medium was substituted for half the medium on days 3 and 7. TCRdb's table, derived via immunoSEQ multiplex PCR, lists solely in-frame clones and lacks some. Of 60,000 to 80,000 clones listed, 70% to 75% are singletons. CDR1 and CDR2 (germline): MNHEY, SMNVEV (reference sequence). V lost 6 bases and J lost 9, with 21 bases in between. This CDR3 comprises 14 residues. The chain recombines TRBV27 with TRBJ2-7; D is possibly TRBD1 or TRBD2 (5 bases each). Material: CD4+ T cells from PBMCs cultured without peptide, obtained after COVID-19 vaccination. This TCR came from a human donor who received a COVID-19 vaccine. The CDR3 DNA sequence: TGTGCCAGCAGCCAACCGGGACGACCCTCAACGCAGTACGTC. Translating it yields CASSQPGRPSTQYV.